Each of the 4 T cell receptor beta chains below was sequenced from the same sample in a study of CXCR3-negative and CXCR3-positive naive CD8 T cells. General observations from the study: A higher hydrophobicity marked the TRB CDR3s of CXCR3-positive naive cells versus CXCR3-negative naive cells.

Which antigens these TCRs recognize remains unknown. UMI-tagged TRB cDNA libraries were built via 5' RACE. For each CDR3 protein, TCRdb gives one entry from its re-call of the 5' RACE reads, without DNA. The table counts 130,000 to 150,000 distinct CDR3 sequences; about 0.28% lies in the top ten. The sequencing sample was made of naive CXCR3+ CD8+ T cells from blood. The sample's subset: CD45RO-CCR7+CD27+CD95- naive CD8+ T cells expressing CXCR3 (TNR3+). The source of these receptors is a human donor in good health. Some clones in this sample may be carry-over from other donors' samples.

The V gene is TRBV3-1, the J gene TRBJ2-5; the D call from TCRdb, TRBD2, cannot be confirmed without DNA. Per the germline V gene, CDR1 is LGHDT and CDR2 is YNNKEL (reference sequence). CDR3 size: 14 residues. CDR3 residues: CASSPSGRLETQYF.

This chain links TRBV25-1 with TRBJ2-7; TCRdb's D call, TRBD1, is unchecked because there is no DNA. CDR3 length: 13 amino acids. Germline CDR1 reads MGHDK; CDR2 reads SYGVNS. The CDR3 spells CASSEQGDYEQYF.

The chain joins TRBV4-3 to TRBJ1-1; TCRdb's D call, TRBD1, is unchecked because there is no DNA. The CDR3 length is 15 residues. Germline CDR1 reads LGHNA; CDR2 reads YSLEER. The CDR3: CASSQAGTVNTEAFF.

The chain links TRBV5-6 to TRBJ2-7; the D call from TCRdb, TRBD1, cannot be confirmed without DNA. The CDR3 covers 14 residues. Germline V gene lookup returns CDR1 SGHDT and CDR2 YYEEEE. The CDR3 protein is CASSFTNRGHEQYF.